The subject of this entry is one T cell receptor (beta chain). Its antigen remains unidentified. No clone much larger than this one lies a single base away; base qualities are absent. These data come from a study of blood T cell repertoires in COVID-19 (dated by TCRdb to 2019 to 2021). For the wider study: Samples from collaborators originated in the United States, Italy and Spain and spanned both the acute and convalescent phases of COVID-19. The prospective study material was composed of cDNA or gDNA derived from T cells, B-cell-depleted T cells, or PBMCs. Deeply sampled blood TCRbeta repertoires from subjects exposed to, actively infected with, or recovered from COVID-19 were included in the dataset. The repertoires were released in a freely available public database intended as a resource for research on the immune response to SARS-CoV-2. The samples were drawn from two sources: the first 160 participants of the ongoing ImmuneRACE study, and 1,200 or so subjects contributed by 6 global collaborators. Sample metadata almost always included a de-identified subject ID, COVID-19 status, age in years and sex. Where HLA class I and class II types were available, the types were taken from metadata supplied by the sample provider, not from assay-based typing. Broader findings and caveats from the paper: The amount of clinical and demographic metadata varied by source and participant and was provided uncurated.

The immunoSEQ Assay, a bias-controlled multiplex PCR, was used to amplify TCRbeta CDR3 regions from genomic DNA. The study's processing was this. Nucleated cell counts per sample were estimated from amplification of reference gene primers within the assay. To quantify the absolute abundance of each unique TCRbeta CDR3 rearrangement, sequence reads were collapsed and filtered. For each sample, productive Simpson clonality was calculated as the square root of Simpson's diversity index over productive rearrangements. This is the immuneACCESS table as TCRdb keeps it, with only in-frame sequences that have V and J called. A part of the clones is gone; compared with another copy, unresolved V genes explain less than half, and the rest is unexplained. V, J and clone size were drawn from that table, and D and trimming were deduced from the DNA. This sample is represented by under 200,000 clones; 80% to 90% of them were singletons. Roughly 5% of the sample belongs to the ten largest clones.

Whole blood was collected in K2EDTA tubes by collaborating institutions according to the institutions' own protocols. Collaborator samples were shipped for TCRbeta analysis as frozen whole blood, isolated PBMCs, or DNA extracted from either sample type. The germline V gene gives CDR1 as KGHSH and CDR2 as LQKENI. Reading from cysteine to phenylalanine, the CDR3 counts 14 amino acids. Only the CDR3 DNA is retained, 42 bases long and in frame from the first base. V is clipped by 2 bases and J by 4 bases, and the sequence between their germline boundaries is 11 bases long. The source of this sequence is a woman at least 80 years old with acute or convalescent COVID-19. What was sequenced was peripheral blood. In this chain, TRBV18 is recombined with TRBJ2-5, with TRBD1 as a weak D call on 6 bases. The CDR3 corresponds to CASSPSSQGETQYF. The DNA sequence reads TGTGCCAGCTCACCATCATCACAGGGAGAGACCCAGTACTTC.